Sequencing of this T cell receptor beta chain was carried out in a study of Graves' ophthalmopathy and Graves' hyperthyroidism. Whole-study context: Hyperthyroidism is called stable when no ophthalmopathy develops within 18 months of follow-up.

The CDR3 extends over 12 amino acids. Germline assignment: CDR1 SQVTM and CDR2 ANQGSEA. Broader study findings: Most clonotypes expanded in thyroid above 0.001 frequency were present in blood too.

Concerning this clonotype itself: The antigen is unknown.

Amplified material comprised TCR beta CDR3 regions derived from RNA transcripts. The first round was an RT-PCR with HTBI primers, and the second round was a multiplex PCR. TCRdb fed the multiplex PCR reads into MiXCR, producing one record per CDR3 protein. The sample carries around 1.1 million distinct CDR3 sequences, about 35% recorded once. Sequencing was performed on peripheral blood or thyroid tissue (not recorded which). This sequence was found in an adult man with Graves' hyperthyroidism. This sequence joins TRBV29-1 and TRBJ1-1; a possible D gene is TRBD1 (6 bases). The CDR3 loop is CILRWGTTEAFF. CDR3 sequence (DNA): TGCATACTTCGGTGGGGGACAACTGAAGCTTTCTTT. The entire variable domain, with the rest obtained from reference TRBV29-1 and TRBJ1-1, is as follows: SAVISQKPSRDICQRGTSLTIQCQVDSQVTMMFWYRQQPGQSLTLIATANQGSEATYESGFVIDKFPISRPNLTFSTLTVSNMSPEDSSIYLCILRWGTTEAFFGQGTRLTVV.